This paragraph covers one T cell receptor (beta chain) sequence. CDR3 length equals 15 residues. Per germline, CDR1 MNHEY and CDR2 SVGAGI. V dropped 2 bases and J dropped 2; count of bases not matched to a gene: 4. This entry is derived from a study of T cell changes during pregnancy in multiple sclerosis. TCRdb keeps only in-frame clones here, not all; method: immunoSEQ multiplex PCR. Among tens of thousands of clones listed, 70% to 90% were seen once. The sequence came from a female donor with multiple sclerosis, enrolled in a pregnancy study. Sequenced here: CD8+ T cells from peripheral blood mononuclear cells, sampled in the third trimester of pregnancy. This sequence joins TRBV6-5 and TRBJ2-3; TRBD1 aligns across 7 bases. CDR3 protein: CASSYAGTDTDTQYF. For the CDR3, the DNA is TGTGCCAGCAGTTACGCCGGGACAGACACAGATACGCAGTATTTT.